These T cell receptor beta chains were read from a single sample in a study of cytomegalovirus exposure and HLA in healthy donors. The data were produced by immunoSEQ multiplex PCR, yet TCRdb's version contains in-frame clones alone and is incomplete. Here the sample spans 160,000 or so clones, 78% being singletons. The specimen sequenced was PBMCs. Receptors originate from a male donor in good health and CMV-seronegative. Both conserved end residues are part of each CDR3. A D gene is named only where the DNA matches it firmly. Expanded clones are given a class, and other clones once, few, many or no size at all.

size: few; J: TRBJ1-4; V: TRBV18; D: .; CDR3: CASSPSRRQTANEKLFF; DNA: TGTGCCAGCTCACCCAGTAGACGACAGACAGCTAATGAAAAACTGTTTTTT
size: few; J: TRBJ2-4; V: TRBV23-1; D: TRBD1; CDR3: CASSQPDRVLAKNIQYF; DNA: TGCGCCAGCAGTCAACCCGACAGGGTGTTAGCCAAAAACATTCAGTACTTC
size: .; J: TRBJ1-5; V: TRBV19; D: .; CDR3: CASSPEDLGNQPQHF; DNA: TGTGCCAGTAGTCCGGAAGATCTAGGCAATCAGCCCCAGCATTTT
size: .; J: TRBJ1-5; V: TRBV6-6; D: .; CDR3: CASSPSGNQPQHF; DNA: TGTGCCAGCAGTCCCAGCGGCAATCAGCCCCAGCATTTT
size: .; J: TRBJ2-7; V: TRBV6-5; D: TRBD1; CDR3: CASSYSGTANYEQYF; DNA: TGTGCCAGCAGTTACTCCGGGACAGCTAACTACGAGCAGTACTTC
size: .; J: TRBJ1-2; V: TRBV9; D: .; CDR3: CASSVGQGTYGYTF; DNA: TGTGCCAGCAGCGTAGGGCAGGGGACCTATGGCTACACCTTC
size: once; J: TRBJ2-5; V: TRBV7-3; D: .; CDR3: CASSPTGRQETQYF; DNA: TGTGCCAGCAGCCCGACAGGCCGTCAAGAGACCCAGTACTTC
size: .; J: TRBJ1-2; V: TRBV7-2; D: TRBD1; CDR3: CASSLVAGGLYGYTF; DNA: TGTGCCAGCAGCTTAGTTGCAGGGGGCCTGTATGGCTACACCTTC
size: .; J: TRBJ2-3; V: TRBV7-8; D: .; CDR3: CASSLVAATDTQYF; DNA: TGTGCCAGCAGCCTTGTAGCGGCCACAGATACGCAGTATTTT
size: few; J: TRBJ2-3; V: TRBV9; D: .; CDR3: CASSVAPGLDTQYF; DNA: TGTGCCAGCAGCGTAGCTCCGGGGTTAGATACGCAGTATTTT
size: .; J: TRBJ1-2; V: TRBV9; D: TRBD1; CDR3: CASSPLVTGGYGYTF; DNA: TGTGCCAGCAGCCCCTTAGTGACAGGGGGCTATGGCTACACCTTC
size: once; J: TRBJ1-1; V: TRBV20-1; D: .; CDR3: CSAPQGLEAFF; DNA: TGCAGTGCTCCCCAGGGACTGGAAGCTTTCTTT
size: .; J: TRBJ2-7; V: TRBV25-1; D: TRBD2; CDR3: CASSESKREAYEQYF; DNA: TGTGCCAGCAGTGAGTCTAAGCGGGAGGCATACGAGCAGTACTTC
size: .; J: TRBJ2-7; V: TRBV4-3; D: .; CDR3: CASSQDDRSYEQYF; DNA: TGCGCCAGCAGCCAAGATGACAGATCCTACGAGCAGTACTTC
size: few; J: TRBJ2-3; V: TRBV30; D: TRBD2; CDR3: CAWSVLSGTYTDTQYF; DNA: TGTGCCTGGAGTGTACTTAGCGGGACATACACAGATACGCAGTATTTT
size: .; J: TRBJ2-3; V: TRBV23-1; D: .; CDR3: CASSQSQVKASTDTQYF; DNA: TGCGCCAGCAGTCAATCCCAGGTTAAGGCTAGCACAGATACGCAGTATTTT